This T cell receptor beta chain emerged from a study of CD8+CD57+ T cells in acquired aplastic anemia. Study summary: Healthy-donor CD4+ cells averaged roughly 10.8 million reads.

This clonotype was seen at least ten times. This CDR3 contains 12 residues. Germline CDR1 SGHRS, CDR2 YFSETQ. V was shortened by 0 bases and J by 8 bases, with 8 bases between the two germline ends. Genomic DNA acted as the template from which TCR beta VDJ combination and CDR3 sequence profiling were carried out. TCRdb re-analysed the reads in MiXCR, keeping a single row per CDR3 protein. The data contain approximately 200,000 distinct CDR3 sequences, around 63% of them singletons. This chain uses TRBV5-1 with TRBJ1-1; possible D gene TRBD1, 5 bases. Sequencing input: sorted CD4+, CD8+, or CD8+CD57+ T cells (not recorded which) from PBMCs. This clonotype was sampled from a human donor in good health. Here the CDR3 reads CASSLGDREAFF. CDR3 nucleotide sequence: TGCGCCAGCAGCTTGGGTGACAGAGAAGCTTTCTTT.